This TCR beta chain was captured by sequencing in a study of T cell repertoires in cytomegalovirus infection. Study context: In public TCR beta signatures, there were indications of both CMV infection and matching HLA type. General study results and limits: CMV-specific HLA-C-restricted TCR beta clonotypes dominated the ex vivo response.

Germline-derived CDR1 and CDR2 are DFQATT and SNEGSKA (reference sequence). CDR3 size: 17 residues. Trimming stripped 0 bases from V and 5 bases from J, with 23 bases between. MiXCR was run by TCRdb on the reads, yielding one entry per CDR3 protein. The sample records roughly 90,000 distinct CDR3 sequences, 25% to 30% being singletons. A remark on this clonotype: The antigen remains undetermined.

The sample in question was CD8+ T cells from cultured PBMCs, obtained from culture after CMV antigen stimulation. The chain carries TRBV20-1 and TRBJ2-7; TRBD1 might be the D (6 bases). This TCR was recovered from a human donor in good health (CMV status not recorded). Some clones in this sample may be carry-over from other donors' samples. CDR3 sequence (DNA): TGCAGTGCTAGAGATCCCGGACAGCCTCCCTATACGAACGAGCAGTACTTC. It codes for CSARDPGQPPYTNEQYF.